The 27 T cell receptor beta chains below all came from one sample that was sequenced in a study of T cell clonotyping in hematopoietic cell transplantation. The method was immunoSEQ multiplex PCR; TCRdb's version includes in-frame clones alone and lacks a portion of them. The sample has under 12,000 clones; 40% to 55% are singletons. The sequenced sample was PBMCs, obtained 30 days after allogeneic stem cell transplant. These receptors originate from a male patient between 50 and 60 years old who had an allogeneic stem cell transplant from an unrelated donor, so the T cells may come from the graft donor. Some clones in this sample may be carry-over from other donors' samples.

V gene TRBV4-1 combines with J gene TRBJ1-2; possible D gene TRBD1, 5 bases. There are 17 residues in the CDR3. The V end was cut by 0 bases, the J end by 0 bases, with 14 bases between. Looked up from germline, CDR1 is MGHRA and CDR2 is YSYEKL. Here the CDR3 DNA reads TGCGCCAGCAGCCAAGACCGTACCGGGGGAACTAACTATGGCTACACCTTC. This sequence encodes CASSQDRTGGTNYGYTF.

The chain recombines TRBV4-3 with TRBJ2-1; 7 nucleotides line up with TRBD2. With 0 bases clipped from V and 4 bases from J, the junction kept 6 bases outside the gene matches. Germline V gene data show CDR1 as LGHNA and CDR2 as YSLEER. This CDR3 is 16 amino acids long. DNA for the CDR3: TGCGCCAGCAGCCAAGACCACGGGGGGTTTTACAATGAGCAGTTCTTC. It translates to CASSQDHGGFYNEQFF.

The rearrangement uses TRBV6-5 and TRBJ2-7; TRBD1 matches at 10 bases. V lost 7 bases to trimming and J lost 2 bases; unmatched junction nucleotides: 2. The CDR3 runs to 13 residues. The V gene's germline CDR1 is MNHEY and CDR2 SVGAGI. CDR3 loop: CASKGTGAYEQYF. CDR3 nucleotides: TGTGCCAGCAAAGGGACAGGGGCCTACGAGCAGTACTTC.

This clone was picked up a small number of times. The chain uses TRBV5-1 and TRBJ1-6, with D possibly TRBD1 on 6 matching bases. CDR3 length: 14 amino acids. CDR1 and CDR2 (germline): SGHRS, YFSETQ. V lost 6 bases and J 7 bases, leaving 14 bases between the germline ends. CDR3 region: CASNEGGPNSPLHF. In DNA form, the CDR3 reads TGCGCCAGCAACGAGGGGGGTCCCAATTCACCCCTCCACTTT.

This clone was seen only once. Mismatch with germline at one junction end may stem from a read error. The chain links TRBV30 to TRBJ1-1; no definite D call. Germline V gives CDR1 GTSNPN, CDR2 SVGIG (reference sequence). The CDR3 is 11 amino acids. CDR3 DNA: TGTGCCTGGACTGAGAACACTGGAGCTTTCTTT. Its translation is CAWTENTGAFF.

The chain uses TRBV29-1 and TRBJ2-5; D may be TRBD1 (6 bases). This CDR3 contains 15 residues. The germline V gene encodes CDR1 SQVTM and CDR2 ANQGSEA. V lost 4 bases and J 2 bases, leaving 17 bases between the germline ends. The CDR3 DNA is TGCAGCGTTGTGATGGACAGTCACCCACAAGAGACCCAGTACTTC. Its protein product is CSVVMDSHPQETQYF.

This chain links TRBV19 with TRBJ1-2; no clear D gene. Germline assignment: CDR1 LNHDA and CDR2 SQIVND (reference sequence). This CDR3 is 11 amino acids long. V gave up 11 bases and J gave up 5 bases, with 12 bases separating them. Here the CDR3 reads CAVDRGYGYTF. The CDR3, as DNA: TGTGCCGTCGATCGCGGGTATGGCTACACCTTC.

Only a few counts were recorded for this clone. The V and J genes are TRBV4-1 and TRBJ2-2; 7 positions match TRBD1. V shed 0 bases, J shed 6 bases, and the junction held 4 bases outside the gene matches. This CDR3 is built from 15 residues. Germline assignment: CDR1 MGHRA and CDR2 YSYEKL. In nucleotides, the CDR3 is TGCGCCAGCAGCCAAGACACGACAGGGTCCGGGGAGCTGTTTTTT. This translates into CASSQDTTGSGELFF.

The rearrangement uses TRBV30 and TRBJ1-2; tentative D call: TRBD1 (5 bases). Looked up from germline, CDR1 is GTSNPN and CDR2 is SVGIG (reference sequence). V lost 2 bases and J 8 bases, leaving 15 bases between the germline ends. The CDR3 is made up of 13 amino acids. This chain's CDR3 is CAWSTSGVGGYTF. The CDR3 DNA reads TGTGCCTGGAGTACCTCGGGGGTTGGCGGCTACACCTTC.

The chain carries TRBV5-1 and TRBJ2-7, with 7 bases aligning to TRBD1. Trimming took 5 bases from V and 3 from J; bases not matched to a gene: 5. The CDR3 loop spans 13 amino acids. Germline-derived CDR1 and CDR2 are SGHRS and YFSETQ. CDR3 sequence (DNA): TGCGCCAGCAGTCGCGGACAGGACTACGAGCAGTACTTC. Translated: CASSRGQDYEQYF.

The chain recombines TRBV5-8 with TRBJ2-3, with no clear D. There are 13 residues in the CDR3. V dropped 4 bases and J dropped 2 bases, with 8 bases sitting between them. The germline V gene encodes CDR1 SGHTS and CDR2 YDEGEE. The CDR3 DNA follows: TGTGCCAGCAGCGCCATTTACACAGATACGCAGTATTTT. Translating it yields CASSAIYTDTQYF.

The chain has TRBV2 and TRBJ2-7; D gene ambiguous. Germline lookup yields CDR1 SNHLY and CDR2 FYNNEI. The CDR3 length is 13 residues. V was shortened by 2 bases and J by 1 base, with 6 bases between the two germline ends. The CDR3 DNA follows: TGTGCCAGCAGTGAATATCTATCCTACGAGCAGTACTTC. Translation gives CASSEYLSYEQYF.

The chain uses TRBV7-2 and TRBJ2-7; 7 bases map to TRBD2. Germline values: CDR1 SGHTA, CDR2 FQGNSA. The CDR3 length is 15 residues. The ends lost 5 bases at V and 4 bases at J; junction bases unmatched: 11. CDR3 protein: CASSPWPRGVYEQYF. The DNA of the CDR3 is TGTGCCAGCAGCCCCTGGCCCCGGGGGGTGTACGAGCAGTACTTC.

This clone has only a few counts. The rearrangement links TRBV30 to TRBJ1-1, with 7 bases aligning to TRBD1. The CDR3 has 12 residues. V lost 5 bases to trimming and J lost 4 bases; unmatched junction nucleotides: 4. Germline V gives CDR1 GTSNPN, CDR2 SVGIG (reference sequence). The CDR3 region has the DNA TGTGCCTGGGGGGGACAGATCACTGAAGCTTTCTTT. Encoded protein: CAWGGQITEAFF.

The gene calls are TRBV4-2 and TRBJ2-7, with 8 positions matching TRBD2. Germline V gene lookup returns CDR1 LGHNA and CDR2 YNFKEQ. The CDR3 is made up of 15 amino acids. Trimming at V came to 1 base and at J to 2 bases, leaving 4 bases not matched to a gene. The CDR3 reads CASSQGSSGTYEQYF. CDR3 in DNA: TGTGCCAGCAGCCAAGGTAGTAGCGGGACCTACGAGCAGTACTTC.

The V and J genes are TRBV5-6 and TRBJ2-7, with D maybe TRBD2 (6 bases). The V gene's germline CDR1 is SGHDT and CDR2 YYEEEE. The CDR3 runs to 15 residues. V lost 4 bases to trimming and J lost 7 bases, with 21 bases between them. CDR3 sequence: CASSRPSGTLREQYF. For the CDR3, the DNA is TGTGCCAGCAGCCGACCGTCGGGGACTCTGAGGGAGCAGTACTTC.

The chain has TRBV9 and TRBJ2-3, with TRBD1 as a possible D gene (6 bases). Trimming pared 3 bases from V and 3 bases from J, leaving 11 bases between. Looked up from germline, CDR1 is SGDLS and CDR2 is YYNGEE. This CDR3 region has 14 residues. The CDR3 DNA reads as TGTGCCAGCAGCGCCAGGGGCGGTACAGATACGCAGTATTTT. As protein: CASSARGGTDTQYF. Full variable domain (remainder filled in from reference TRBV9 and TRBJ2-3): DSGVTQTPKHLITATGQRVTLRCSPRSGDLSVYWYQQSLDQGLQFLIQYYNGEERAKGNILERFSAQQFPDLHSELNLSSLELGDSALYFCASSARGGTDTQYFGPGTRLTVL.

This clone was picked up one time. This sequence joins TRBV23-1 and TRBJ1-6, with D possibly TRBD1 on 5 matching bases. TRBV23-1 is identified as an open reading frame with a role that is uncertain. The CDR3 runs to 16 residues. The V and J ends lost 2 bases and 10 bases respectively, with 18 bases between them. The CDR3 nucleotides are TGCGCCAGCAGTCAACGCGCCAGGGATTCAGGGTCACCCCTCCACTTT. Translated: CASSQRARDSGSPLHF.

The chain recombines TRBV5-1 with TRBJ2-3, with 7 bases aligning to TRBD2. From germline, CDR1 is SGHRS and CDR2 YFSETQ. V was clipped by 3 bases and J by 0 bases; unmatched bases: 4. This CDR3 contains 15 residues. The CDR3 DNA reads TGCGCCAGCAGCTGGTGGGGGGGAAGCACAGATACGCAGTATTTT. It codes for CASSWWGGSTDTQYF.

The CDR3 is CAWSVAGGRGRQFF. In DNA, the CDR3 is TGTGCCTGGAGTGTTGCGGGGGGGCGGGGTCGGCAGTTCTTC. J is TRBJ2-1 and V is TRBV30; 9 bases align to TRBD2. The V gene's germline CDR1 is GTSNPN and CDR2 SVGIG (reference sequence). The CDR3 runs 14 residues. J was trimmed by 12 bases and V by 0 bases; bases with no gene match: 9.

This clone is a singleton in its sample. The V gene is TRBV4-1, the J gene TRBJ2-7; D is unresolved. V lost 1 base to trimming and J lost 2 bases, with 9 bases between them. Germline values: CDR1 MGHRA, CDR2 YSYEKL. CDR3 size: 14 residues. The CDR3 spells CASSQGYRAYEQYF. DNA of the CDR3: TGCGCCAGCAGCCAAGGGTACAGAGCCTACGAGCAGTACTTC.

This clone was observed a few times. The rearrangement uses TRBV11-2 and TRBJ2-3, with D uncertain. Germline values: CDR1 SGHAT, CDR2 FQNNGV. V lost 5 bases to trimming and J lost 0 bases, with 12 bases between them. The CDR3 is 15 residues long. The CDR3 bases are TGTGCCAGCAGCCCTCGACGGGTTAGCACAGATACGCAGTATTTT. Translated, it gives CASSPRRVSTDTQYF.

The CDR3 here is CASSALKGIQYF. The DNA of the CDR3 is TGTGCCAGCAGCGCTTTAAAGGGCATTCAGTACTTC. This chain connects TRBV9 to TRBJ2-4; D not resolved. V lost 3 bases, J lost 9 bases, and 10 bases lay in between. The CDR3 has 12 residues. Germline CDR1 SGDLS, CDR2 YYNGEE.

This clone appeared once. The rearrangement uses TRBV30 and TRBJ1-2, with 9 bases aligning to TRBD1. Germline CDR1 GTSNPN, CDR2 SVGIG (reference sequence). The junction had 11 bases not matched to a gene; V was cut back by 4 bases and J by 5 bases. The CDR3 is 15 amino acids. CDR3 sequence (DNA): TGTGCCTGGACCGAGGATGGGACAGGGTCGTATGGCTACACCTTC. It is translated as CAWTEDGTGSYGYTF.

The gene calls are TRBV4-3 and TRBJ1-2; 12 bases align to TRBD1. CDR1 and CDR2 (germline): LGHNA, YSLEER. The V and J ends lost 1 base and 1 base, in that order; junction bases with no gene match: 4. The CDR3 has 17 residues. CDR3 sequence (DNA): TGCGCCAGCAGCCAAGGGGGACAGGGGGCCTTTAACTATGGCTACACCTTC. Residues: CASSQGGQGAFNYGYTF.

This clone has a handful of counts. The CDR3 loop reads CASWKQGGYTF. CDR3 coding DNA: TGTGCCAGCTGGAAACAGGGAGGCTACACCTTC. The chain has TRBV6-1 and TRBJ1-2, with TRBD1 as a possible D gene (6 bases). V was trimmed by 8 bases and J by 8 bases, leaving 12 bases between them. This CDR3 has 11 amino acids. Germline CDR1 reads MNHNS; CDR2 reads SASEGT.

The V gene is TRBV2, the J gene TRBJ2-7; D remains ambiguous. CDR3 length: 13 amino acids. Trimming left V 4 bases short and J 2 bases short, with 9 bases between. Germline loops: CDR1 SNHLY, CDR2 FYNNEI. DNA for the CDR3: TGTGCCAGCAGTGGTACGGTTCCCTACGAGCAGTACTTC. Translated: CASSGTVPYEQYF. The variable domain in full, completed from reference TRBV2 and TRBJ2-7, reads EPEVTQTPSHQVTQMGQEVILRCVPISNHLYFYWYRQILGQKVEFLVSFYNNEISEKSEIFDDQFSVERPDGSNFTLKIRSTKLEDSAMYFCASSGTVPYEQYFGPGTRLTVT.